These T cell receptor beta chains were read from a single sample in a study of T cells in Graves' hyperthyroidism and ophthalmopathy. Via MiXCR, TCRdb re-called the multiplex PCR reads, giving one row per CDR3 protein. Among 300,000 to 450,000 distinct CDR3 sequences listed, about 12% were seen once. Sequencing was performed on blood. The receptors derive from a woman aged 18-29 years with Graves' hyperthyroidism. CDR3s include the opening cysteine and the closing phenylalanine or tryptophan. D genes are given only for firm matches. Not all rows give a size; the values are once, few, many and, for expanded clones, a class.

cdr3_aa: CSVTDFQETQYF; cdr3_nt: TGCAGTGTAACCGACTTTCAAGAGACCCAGTACTTC; d_call: .; clone_size: .; j_call: TRBJ2-5; v_call: TRBV20-1; cdr3_length: 12
cdr3_aa: CALRDSANTGELFF; cdr3_nt: TGTGCCCTTCGGGACTCCGCGAACACCGGGGAGCTGTTTTTT; d_call: .; clone_size: .; j_call: TRBJ2-2; v_call: TRBV10-3; cdr3_length: 14
cdr3_aa: CASSLGYSTGLLAKNIQYF; cdr3_nt: TGTGCCAGCAGCTTGGGATATTCGACAGGGCTCTTAGCCAAAAACATTCAGTACTTC; d_call: TRBD1; clone_size: many; j_call: TRBJ2-4; v_call: TRBV5-6; cdr3_length: 19
cdr3_aa: CASSTGQGAPGYTF; cdr3_nt: TGTGCCAGCAGCACGGGACAGGGGGCGCCTGGCTACACCTTC; d_call: TRBD1; clone_size: .; j_call: TRBJ1-2; v_call: TRBV5-4; cdr3_length: 14
cdr3_aa: CASSSRDSNVLTF; cdr3_nt: TGTGCCAGCAGCTCCAGGGACTCCAACGTCCTGACTTTC; d_call: .; clone_size: many; j_call: TRBJ2-6; v_call: TRBV7-2; cdr3_length: 13
cdr3_aa: CASSSRSGGARNEQFF; cdr3_nt: TGTGCCAGCAGCTCGAGAAGCGGGGGGGCCCGCAATGAGCAGTTCTTC; d_call: TRBD2; clone_size: many; j_call: TRBJ2-1; v_call: TRBV7-8; cdr3_length: 16
cdr3_aa: CASQNPNQPQHF; cdr3_nt: TGTGCCAGCCAAAATCCGAATCAGCCCCAGCATTTT; d_call: .; clone_size: many; j_call: TRBJ1-5; v_call: TRBV12-3/TRBV12-4; cdr3_length: 12
cdr3_aa: CASSFSPGQGNYEQYF; cdr3_nt: TGCGCCAGCAGCTTTTCTCCGGGACAGGGGAACTACGAGCAGTACTTC; d_call: TRBD1; clone_size: many; j_call: TRBJ2-7; v_call: TRBV5-1; cdr3_length: 16
cdr3_aa: CASSVSGTLNLNTEAFF; cdr3_nt: TGTGCCAGCAGCGTATCCGGGACACTGAATCTGAACACTGAAGCTTTCTTT; d_call: .; clone_size: many; j_call: TRBJ1-1; v_call: TRBV9; cdr3_length: 17
cdr3_aa: CASSQQDLVSTDTQYF; cdr3_nt: TGCGCCAGCAGCCAACAGGATCTCGTCAGCACAGATACGCAGTATTTT; d_call: .; clone_size: many; j_call: TRBJ2-3; v_call: TRBV4-1; cdr3_length: 16
cdr3_aa: CASSFSLGGLARDTQYF; cdr3_nt: TGTGCCAGCAGCTTTAGCCTAGGGGGACTAGCAAGAGATACGCAGTATTTT; d_call: TRBD2; clone_size: many; j_call: TRBJ2-3; v_call: TRBV7-8; cdr3_length: 17
cdr3_aa: CASSQSRGRRNEQFF; cdr3_nt: TGTGCCAGCAGCCAGTCAAGGGGTCGCAGGAATGAGCAGTTCTTC; d_call: .; clone_size: .; j_call: TRBJ2-1; v_call: TRBV14; cdr3_length: 15
cdr3_aa: CASRIGTGGNTIYF; cdr3_nt: TGTGCCAGCAGGATCGGGACAGGGGGAAACACCATATATTTT; d_call: TRBD1; clone_size: many; j_call: TRBJ1-3; v_call: TRBV6-1; cdr3_length: 14
cdr3_aa: CASSSWTKTSSYEQYF; cdr3_nt: TGTGCCAGCAGTTCCTGGACCAAAACGAGCTCCTACGAGCAGTACTTC; d_call: .; clone_size: .; j_call: TRBJ2-7; v_call: TRBV28; cdr3_length: 16
cdr3_aa: CASSKDRADTEAFF; cdr3_nt: TGTGCCAGCAGTAAAGACAGGGCGGACACTGAAGCTTTCTTT; d_call: TRBD1; clone_size: many; j_call: TRBJ1-1; v_call: TRBV6-1; cdr3_length: 14
cdr3_aa: CSAFKQGTPRTEAFF; cdr3_nt: TGCAGTGCCTTTAAACAGGGCACGCCGAGGACTGAAGCTTTCTTT; d_call: .; clone_size: few; j_call: TRBJ1-1; v_call: TRBV20-1; cdr3_length: 15
cdr3_aa: CASSIRVQGPGMNTEAFF; cdr3_nt: TGTGCCAGTAGTATACGGGTACAGGGTCCCGGGATGAACACTGAAGCTTTCTTT; d_call: .; clone_size: few; j_call: TRBJ1-1; v_call: TRBV19; cdr3_length: 18
cdr3_aa: CARSDGVQETQYF; cdr3_nt: TGTGCCAGATCGGACGGGGTCCAAGAGACCCAGTACTTC; d_call: .; clone_size: many; j_call: TRBJ2-5; v_call: TRBV2; cdr3_length: 13
cdr3_aa: CASSQAGRAGPGNTIYF; cdr3_nt: TGTGCCAGCAGCCAAGCGGGCCGGGCAGGGCCAGGAAACACCATATATTTT; d_call: .; clone_size: many; j_call: TRBJ1-3; v_call: TRBV3-1; cdr3_length: 17
cdr3_aa: CAISARLAGNEQFF; cdr3_nt: TGTGCCATCAGTGCTCGGCTAGCGGGAAATGAGCAGTTCTTC; d_call: TRBD2; clone_size: many; j_call: TRBJ2-1; v_call: TRBV10-3; cdr3_length: 14
cdr3_aa: CASSVRGIGDTEAFF; cdr3_nt: TGTGCCAGCAGTGTGCGGGGAATTGGGGACACTGAAGCTTTCTTT; d_call: .; clone_size: .; j_call: TRBJ1-1; v_call: TRBV27; cdr3_length: 15
cdr3_aa: CSAETTYIKGARHETQYF; cdr3_nt: TGCAGTGCCGAGACTACATACATCAAGGGGGCGCGCCACGAGACCCAGTACTTC; d_call: TRBD1; clone_size: many; j_call: TRBJ2-5; v_call: TRBV20-1; cdr3_length: 18
cdr3_aa: CASSLRGGTSGYEQYF; cdr3_nt: TGTGCCAGCAGTTTAAGGGGGGGGACTAGCGGGTACGAGCAGTACTTC; d_call: TRBD2; clone_size: many; j_call: TRBJ2-7; v_call: TRBV28; cdr3_length: 16
cdr3_aa: CASSPVSGTGPRGYTF; cdr3_nt: TGTGCCAGCTCACCAGTTTCGGGGACAGGGCCTCGAGGCTACACCTTC; d_call: TRBD1; clone_size: many; j_call: TRBJ1-2; v_call: TRBV18; cdr3_length: 16
cdr3_aa: CDSIGMNTEAFF; cdr3_nt: TGTGACAGCATAGGTATGAACACTGAAGCTTTCTTT; d_call: .; clone_size: .; j_call: TRBJ1-1; v_call: TRBV6-1; cdr3_length: 12
cdr3_aa: CASSLIPWNEQFF; cdr3_nt: TGTGCCAGCAGCTTAATCCCCTGGAATGAGCAGTTCTTC; d_call: .; clone_size: many; j_call: TRBJ2-1; v_call: TRBV7-8; cdr3_length: 13
cdr3_aa: CASSLKAGAPSSYNEQFF; cdr3_nt: TGTGCCAGCAGCTTGAAAGCGGGGGCCCCGAGCTCCTACAATGAGCAGTTCTTC; d_call: TRBD2; clone_size: .; j_call: TRBJ2-1; v_call: TRBV7-9; cdr3_length: 18
cdr3_aa: CSVEGLRNEQFF; cdr3_nt: TGCAGCGTTGAGGGCCTTAGAAATGAGCAGTTCTTC; d_call: .; clone_size: many; j_call: TRBJ2-1; v_call: TRBV29-1; cdr3_length: 12
cdr3_aa: CASSSSGTGADLLFF; cdr3_nt: TGTGCCAGCAGCAGCTCCGGGACAGGGGCGGATCTGCTGTTTTTT; d_call: TRBD1; clone_size: many; j_call: TRBJ2-2; v_call: TRBV7-3; cdr3_length: 15
cdr3_aa: CASSSQGGDTEAFF; cdr3_nt: TGCGCCAGCAGTTCTCAGGGAGGGGACACTGAAGCTTTCTTT; d_call: .; clone_size: many; j_call: TRBJ1-1; v_call: TRBV5-1; cdr3_length: 14
cdr3_aa: CSVEDPLGEYEQYF; cdr3_nt: TGCAGCGTTGAAGACCCTTTGGGGGAGTACGAGCAGTACTTC; d_call: .; clone_size: many; j_call: TRBJ2-7; v_call: TRBV29-1; cdr3_length: 14
cdr3_aa: CASSRIGGGAGRETQYF; cdr3_nt: TGTGCCAGCAGCCGGATAGGCGGGGGGGCCGGGAGAGAGACCCAGTACTTC; d_call: TRBD2; clone_size: few; j_call: TRBJ2-5; v_call: TRBV11-2; cdr3_length: 17
cdr3_aa: CSGELAGGGETQYF; cdr3_nt: TGCAGTGGAGAGCTAGCGGGGGGGGGAGAGACCCAGTACTTC; d_call: TRBD2; clone_size: .; j_call: TRBJ2-5; v_call: TRBV29-1; cdr3_length: 14
cdr3_aa: CASSLYGGGYTF; cdr3_nt: TGTGCCAGCAGCTTATACGGCGGTGGCTACACCTTC; d_call: .; clone_size: many; j_call: TRBJ1-2; v_call: TRBV7-2; cdr3_length: 12